The present T cell receptor (beta chain) was sequenced within a study of blood T cell repertoires in COVID-19. Authors' data handling: Reference gene primer amplification gave nucleated cell count estimates. Clones were read by immunoSEQ multiplex PCR, and TCRdb kept only the in-frame ones, dropping some. That table gives V, J and clone size, and the DNA gave D and trimming. The sample holds around 30,000 clones, 60% to 85% seen once. CDR1 is SGHNT and CDR2 is YYREEE in the germline V gene (reference sequence). The CDR3 runs 12 residues. V lost 2 bases and J lost 5, with 7 bases in between. The TCR comes from a woman between 70 and 85 years old with active or convalescent COVID-19. The material sequenced was peripheral blood. The chain has TRBV5-4 and TRBJ1-2; no clear D. Here the CDR3 DNA reads TGTGCCAGCAGCTTCCGAGTTTATGGCTACACCTTC. It encodes CASSFRVYGYTF.